This entry concerns a single T cell receptor (beta chain). Antigen: not known. These data belong to a study of cytomegalovirus exposure and HLA in healthy donors. The V and J ends lost 5 bases and 6 bases respectively, with 13 bases between them. Germline-derived CDR1 and CDR2 are SQVTM and ANQGSEA. This CDR3 region has 12 residues. Primers: 60 Vbeta forward and 13 Jbeta reverse. In the original analysis: Around 9.9 million shared chains were among the about 80 million unique TCR beta chains that a later analysis counted. The assay was immunoSEQ multiplex PCR, and TCRdb's table has in-frame clones only and misses some. V, J and clone size are those of that table, while D and trimming were read from the DNA. The sample table includes 150,000 to 200,000 clones. Study results and limitations: Analyses of presence/absence relied on an assumption of roughly uniform sequencing depth across donors.

This sequence originates from a boy aged 5 to 17 in good health and CMV-seronegative. This sequence joins TRBV29-1 and TRBJ1-1; possible D gene TRBD1, 6 bases. The sequenced material came from PBMCs. The CDR3 reads CSVLTRQAEAFF. In nucleotides, the CDR3 is TGCAGCGTTTTGACGAGACAGGCTGAAGCTTTCTTT.